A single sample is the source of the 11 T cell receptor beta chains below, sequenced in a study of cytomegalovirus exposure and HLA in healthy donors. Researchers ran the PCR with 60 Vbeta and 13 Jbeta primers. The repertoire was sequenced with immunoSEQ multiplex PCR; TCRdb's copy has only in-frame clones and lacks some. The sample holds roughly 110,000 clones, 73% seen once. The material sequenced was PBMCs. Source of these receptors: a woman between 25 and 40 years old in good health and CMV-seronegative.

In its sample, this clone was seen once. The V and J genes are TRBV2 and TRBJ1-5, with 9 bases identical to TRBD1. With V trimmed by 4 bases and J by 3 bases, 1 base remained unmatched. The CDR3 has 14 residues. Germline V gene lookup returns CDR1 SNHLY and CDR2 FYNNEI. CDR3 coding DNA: TGTGCCAGCAGTGGGGACAGGGTCAATCAGCCCCAGCATTTT. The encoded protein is CASSGDRVNQPQHF.

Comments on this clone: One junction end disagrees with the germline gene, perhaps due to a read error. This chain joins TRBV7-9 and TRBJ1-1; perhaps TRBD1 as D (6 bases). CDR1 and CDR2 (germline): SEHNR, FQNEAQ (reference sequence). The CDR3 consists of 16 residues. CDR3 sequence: CSSSFWSGGMNTEAFF. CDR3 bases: TGTTCCAGCAGCTTCTGGTCTGGGGGCATGAACACTGAAGCTTTCTTT.

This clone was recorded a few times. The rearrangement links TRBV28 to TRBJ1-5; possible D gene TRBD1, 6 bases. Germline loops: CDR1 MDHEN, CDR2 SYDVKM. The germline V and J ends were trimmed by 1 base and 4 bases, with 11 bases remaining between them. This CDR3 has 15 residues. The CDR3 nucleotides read TGTGCCAGCAGTTTATACTCGACAGGTAATCAGCCCCAGCATTTT. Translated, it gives CASSLYSTGNQPQHF.

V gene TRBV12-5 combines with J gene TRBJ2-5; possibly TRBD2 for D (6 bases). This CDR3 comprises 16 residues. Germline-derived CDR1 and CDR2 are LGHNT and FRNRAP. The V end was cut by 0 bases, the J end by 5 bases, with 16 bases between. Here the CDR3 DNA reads TGTGCTAGTGGTTTGGTATTGAGGGTTGGGGGGGAGACCCAGTACTTC. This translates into CASGLVLRVGGETQYF. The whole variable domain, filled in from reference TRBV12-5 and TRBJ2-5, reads DARVTQTPRHKVTEMGQEVTMRCQPILGHNTVFWYRQTMMQGLELLAYFRNRAPLDDSGMPKDRFSAEMPDATLATLKIQPSEPRDSAVYFCASGLVLRVGGETQYFGPGTRLLVL.

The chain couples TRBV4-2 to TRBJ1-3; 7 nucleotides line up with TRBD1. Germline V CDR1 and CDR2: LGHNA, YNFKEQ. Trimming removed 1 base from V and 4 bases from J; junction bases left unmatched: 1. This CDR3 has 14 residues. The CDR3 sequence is CASSQADRGNTIYF. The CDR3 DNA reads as TGTGCCAGCAGCCAAGCGGACAGGGGAAACACCATATATTTT.

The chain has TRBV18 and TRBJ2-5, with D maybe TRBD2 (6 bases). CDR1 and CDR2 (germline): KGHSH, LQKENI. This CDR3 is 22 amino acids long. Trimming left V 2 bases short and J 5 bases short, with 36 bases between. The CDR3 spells CASSPALGGARGPLQTRETQYF. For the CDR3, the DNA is TGTGCCAGCTCACCAGCTTTAGGCGGGGCTAGGGGCCCCCTCCAAACCCGGGAGACCCAGTACTTC.

The CDR3 is CASRILLANSPLHF. CDR3 in DNA: TGTGCCAGCAGGATTTTGTTGGCTAATTCACCCCTCCACTTT. The chain joins TRBV6-5 to TRBJ1-6; D remains unclear. The CDR3 has 14 amino acids. Trimming shortened V by 6 bases and J by 6 bases, and 12 bases separated the two germline ends. Germline assignment: CDR1 MNHEY and CDR2 SVGAGI.

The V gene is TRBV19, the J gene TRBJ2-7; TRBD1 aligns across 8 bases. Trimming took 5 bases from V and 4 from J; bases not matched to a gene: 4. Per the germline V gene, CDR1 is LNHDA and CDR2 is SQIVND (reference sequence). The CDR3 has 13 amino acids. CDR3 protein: CASSLRTGYEQYF. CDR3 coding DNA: TGTGCCAGTAGTCTCAGGACAGGGTACGAGCAGTACTTC.

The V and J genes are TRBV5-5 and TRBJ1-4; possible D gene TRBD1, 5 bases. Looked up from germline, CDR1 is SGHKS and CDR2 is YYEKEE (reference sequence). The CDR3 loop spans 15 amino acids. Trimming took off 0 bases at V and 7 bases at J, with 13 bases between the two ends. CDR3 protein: CASSLGGRDGEKLFF. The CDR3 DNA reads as TGTGCCAGCAGCTTGGGGGGCAGGGATGGTGAAAAACTGTTTTTT.

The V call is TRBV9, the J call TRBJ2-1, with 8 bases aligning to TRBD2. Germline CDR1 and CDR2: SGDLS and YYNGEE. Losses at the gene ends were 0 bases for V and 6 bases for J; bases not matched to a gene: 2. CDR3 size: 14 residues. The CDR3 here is CASSVVGGANEQFF. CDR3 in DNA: TGTGCCAGCAGCGTAGTCGGGGGGGCCAATGAGCAGTTCTTC.

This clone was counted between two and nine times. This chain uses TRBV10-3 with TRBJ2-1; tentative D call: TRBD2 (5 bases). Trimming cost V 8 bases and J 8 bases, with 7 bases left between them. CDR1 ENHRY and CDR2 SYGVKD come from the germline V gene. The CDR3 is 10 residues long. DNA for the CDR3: TGTGCCATCGGGAGCGATGAGCAGTTCTTC. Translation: CAIGSDEQFF.